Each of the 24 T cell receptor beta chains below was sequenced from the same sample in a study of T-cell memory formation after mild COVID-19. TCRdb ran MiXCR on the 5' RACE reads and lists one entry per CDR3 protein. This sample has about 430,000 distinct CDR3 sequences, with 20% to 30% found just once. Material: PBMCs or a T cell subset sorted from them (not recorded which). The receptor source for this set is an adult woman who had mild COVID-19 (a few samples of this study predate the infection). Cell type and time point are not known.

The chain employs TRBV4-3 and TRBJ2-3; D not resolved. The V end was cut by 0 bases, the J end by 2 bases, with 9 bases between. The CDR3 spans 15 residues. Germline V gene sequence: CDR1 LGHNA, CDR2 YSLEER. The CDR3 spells CASSQDVTVTDTQYF. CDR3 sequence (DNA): TGCGCCAGCAGCCAAGATGTCACAGTCACAGATACGCAGTATTTT.

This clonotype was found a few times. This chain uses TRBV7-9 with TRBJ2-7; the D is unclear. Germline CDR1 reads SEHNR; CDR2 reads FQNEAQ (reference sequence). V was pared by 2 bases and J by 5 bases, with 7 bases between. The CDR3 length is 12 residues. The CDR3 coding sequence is TGTGCCAGCAGCTTAACGGCAGACGAGCAGTACTTC. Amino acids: CASSLTADEQYF.

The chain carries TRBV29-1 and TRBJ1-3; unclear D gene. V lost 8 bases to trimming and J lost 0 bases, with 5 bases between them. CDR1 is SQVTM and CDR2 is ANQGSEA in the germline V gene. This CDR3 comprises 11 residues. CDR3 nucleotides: TGCAGCTGGGTCTCTGGAAACACCATATATTTT. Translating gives CSWVSGNTIYF.

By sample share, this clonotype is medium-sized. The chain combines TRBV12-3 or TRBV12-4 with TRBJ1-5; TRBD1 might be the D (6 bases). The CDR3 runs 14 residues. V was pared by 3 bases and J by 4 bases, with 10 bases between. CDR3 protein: CASSFKGGNQPQHF. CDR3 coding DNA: TGTGCCAGCAGTTTTAAGGGGGGGAATCAGCCCCAGCATTTT.

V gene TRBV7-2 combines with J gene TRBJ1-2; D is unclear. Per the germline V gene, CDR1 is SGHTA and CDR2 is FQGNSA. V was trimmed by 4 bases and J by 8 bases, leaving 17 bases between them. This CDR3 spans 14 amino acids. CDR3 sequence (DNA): TGTGCCAGCAGCTACCGGACGGGTCCCCGGGGCTACACCTTC. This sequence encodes CASSYRTGPRGYTF.

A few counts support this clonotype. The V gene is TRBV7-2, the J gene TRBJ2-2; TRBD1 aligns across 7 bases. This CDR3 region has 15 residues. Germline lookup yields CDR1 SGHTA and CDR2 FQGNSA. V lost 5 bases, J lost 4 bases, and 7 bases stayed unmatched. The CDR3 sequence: CASSDADRVTGELFF. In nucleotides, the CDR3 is TGTGCCAGCAGCGACGCCGACAGGGTCACCGGGGAGCTGTTTTTT.

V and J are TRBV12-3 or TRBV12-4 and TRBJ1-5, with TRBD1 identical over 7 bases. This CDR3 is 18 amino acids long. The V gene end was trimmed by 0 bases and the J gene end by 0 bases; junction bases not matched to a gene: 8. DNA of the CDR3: TGTGCCAGCAGTTTAGCCCGGCAGGGGGGGTATAGCAATCAGCCCCAGCATTTT. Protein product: CASSLARQGGYSNQPQHF.

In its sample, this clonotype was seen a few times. CDR3 protein: CASSQGTGGPHQPQHF. The CDR3 coding sequence is TGTGCCAGCAGCCAAGGGACAGGGGGTCCCCATCAGCCCCAGCATTTT. The chain combines TRBV3-1 with TRBJ1-5; 10 bases fit TRBD1. V dropped 1 base and J dropped 5; count of bases not matched to a gene: 5. The CDR3 has 16 residues. The germline V gene encodes CDR1 LGHDT and CDR2 YNNKEL (reference sequence).

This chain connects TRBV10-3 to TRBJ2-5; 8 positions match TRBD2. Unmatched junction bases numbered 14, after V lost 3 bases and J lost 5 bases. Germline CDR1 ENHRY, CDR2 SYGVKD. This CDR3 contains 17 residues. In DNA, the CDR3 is TGTGCCATCAGTGACGAATTTAGCGGGGATTGGGGTGAGACCCAGTACTTC. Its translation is CAISDEFSGDWGETQYF.

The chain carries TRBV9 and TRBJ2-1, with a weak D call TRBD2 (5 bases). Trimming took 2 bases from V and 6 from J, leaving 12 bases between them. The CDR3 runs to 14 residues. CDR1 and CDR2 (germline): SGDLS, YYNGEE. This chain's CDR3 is CASSVSELVNEQFF. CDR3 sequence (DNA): TGTGCCAGCAGCGTGTCTGAACTAGTCAATGAGCAGTTCTTC. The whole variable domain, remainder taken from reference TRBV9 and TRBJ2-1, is DSGVTQTPKHLITATGQRVTLRCSPRSGDLSVYWYQQSLDQGLQFLIQYYNGEERAKGNILERFSAQQFPDLHSELNLSSLELGDSALYFCASSVSELVNEQFFGPGTRLTVL.

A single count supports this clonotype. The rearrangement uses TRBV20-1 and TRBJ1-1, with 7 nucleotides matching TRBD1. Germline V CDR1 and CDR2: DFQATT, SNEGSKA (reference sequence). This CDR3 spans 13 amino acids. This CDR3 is CSATGSLDTEAFF. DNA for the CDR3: TGCAGCGCGACAGGGTCTCTGGACACTGAAGCTTTCTTT.

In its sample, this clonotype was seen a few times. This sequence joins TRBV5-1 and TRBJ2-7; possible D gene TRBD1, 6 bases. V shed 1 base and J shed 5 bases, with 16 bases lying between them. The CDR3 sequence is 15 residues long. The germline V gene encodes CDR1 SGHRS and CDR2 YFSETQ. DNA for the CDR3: TGCGCCAGCAGCTTGTGGGGGCGGGCATTGGACGAGCAGTACTTC. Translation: CASSLWGRALDEQYF. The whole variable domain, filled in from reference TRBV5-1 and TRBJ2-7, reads KAGVTQTPRYLIKTRGQQVTLSCSPISGHRSVSWYQQTPGQGLQFLFEYFSETQRNKGNFPGRFSGRQFSNSRSEMNVSTLELGDSALYLCASSLWGRALDEQYFGPGTRLTVT.

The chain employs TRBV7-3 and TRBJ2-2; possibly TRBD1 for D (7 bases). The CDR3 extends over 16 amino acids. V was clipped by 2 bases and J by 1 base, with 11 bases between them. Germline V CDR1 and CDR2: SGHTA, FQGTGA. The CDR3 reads CASSLAGQMNTGELFF. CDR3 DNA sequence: TGTGCCAGCAGCTTAGCGGGACAGATGAACACCGGGGAGCTGTTTTTT.

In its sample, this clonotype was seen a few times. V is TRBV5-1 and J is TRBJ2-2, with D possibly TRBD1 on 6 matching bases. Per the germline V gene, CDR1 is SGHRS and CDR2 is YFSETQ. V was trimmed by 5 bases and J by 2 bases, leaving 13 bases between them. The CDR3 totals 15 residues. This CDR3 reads CASRLDRPNTGELFF. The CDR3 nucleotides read TGCGCCAGCAGATTAGACAGGCCTAACACCGGGGAGCTGTTTTTT.

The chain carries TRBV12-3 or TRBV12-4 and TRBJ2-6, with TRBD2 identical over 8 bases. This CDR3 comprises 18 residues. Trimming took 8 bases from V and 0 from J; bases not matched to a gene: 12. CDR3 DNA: TGTGCCAGCCTAAAGAGCGGGAGAATCTACTCTGGGGCCAACGTCCTGACTTTC. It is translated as CASLKSGRIYSGANVLTF.

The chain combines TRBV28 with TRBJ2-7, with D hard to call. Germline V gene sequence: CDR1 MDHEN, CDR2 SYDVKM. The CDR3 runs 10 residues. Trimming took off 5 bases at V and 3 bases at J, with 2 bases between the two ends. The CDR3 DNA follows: TGTGCCAGCAGTCTCTACGAGCAGTACTTC. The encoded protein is CASSLYEQYF.

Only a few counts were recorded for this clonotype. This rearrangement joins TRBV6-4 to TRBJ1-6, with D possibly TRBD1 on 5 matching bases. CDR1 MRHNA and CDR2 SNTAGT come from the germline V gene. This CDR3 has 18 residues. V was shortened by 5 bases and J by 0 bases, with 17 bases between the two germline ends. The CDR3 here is CASSLTGGGSSYNSPLHF. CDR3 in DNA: TGTGCCAGCAGTTTAACGGGCGGGGGTAGCTCCTATAATTCACCCCTCCACTTT.

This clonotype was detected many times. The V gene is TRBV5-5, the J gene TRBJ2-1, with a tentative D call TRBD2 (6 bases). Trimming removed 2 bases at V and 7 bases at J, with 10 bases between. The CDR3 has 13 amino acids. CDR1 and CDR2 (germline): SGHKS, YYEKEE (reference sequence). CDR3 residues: CASSLTSKNEQFF. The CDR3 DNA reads TGTGCCAGCAGCTTAACTAGCAAGAATGAGCAGTTCTTC. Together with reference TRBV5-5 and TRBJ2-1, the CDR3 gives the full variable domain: DAGVTQSPTHLIKTRGQQVTLRCSPISGHKSVSWYQQVLGQGPQFIFQYYEKEERGRGNFPDRFSARQFPNYSSELNVNALLLGDSALYLCASSLTSKNEQFFGPGTRLTVL.

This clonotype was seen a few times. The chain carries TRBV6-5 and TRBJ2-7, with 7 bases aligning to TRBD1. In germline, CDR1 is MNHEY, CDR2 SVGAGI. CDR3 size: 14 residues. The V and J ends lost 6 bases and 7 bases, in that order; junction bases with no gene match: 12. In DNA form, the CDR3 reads TGTGCCAGCAGGCGAATGACAGGGTTGGGGGAGCAGTACTTC. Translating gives CASRRMTGLGEQYF.

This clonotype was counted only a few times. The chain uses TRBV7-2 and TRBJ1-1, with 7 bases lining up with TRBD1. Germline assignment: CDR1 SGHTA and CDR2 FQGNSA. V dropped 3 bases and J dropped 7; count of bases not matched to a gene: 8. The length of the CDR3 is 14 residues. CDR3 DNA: TGTGCCAGCAGCTTTCAGGGGGTAGGGGGTGAAGCTTTCTTT. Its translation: CASSFQGVGGEAFF.

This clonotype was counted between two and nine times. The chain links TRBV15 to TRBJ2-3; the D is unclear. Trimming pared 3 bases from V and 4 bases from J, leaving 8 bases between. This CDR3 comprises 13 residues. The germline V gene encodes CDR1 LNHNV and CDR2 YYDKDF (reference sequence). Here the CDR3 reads CATSSRVADTQYF. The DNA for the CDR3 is TGTGCCACCAGCAGTAGAGTAGCAGATACGCAGTATTTT.

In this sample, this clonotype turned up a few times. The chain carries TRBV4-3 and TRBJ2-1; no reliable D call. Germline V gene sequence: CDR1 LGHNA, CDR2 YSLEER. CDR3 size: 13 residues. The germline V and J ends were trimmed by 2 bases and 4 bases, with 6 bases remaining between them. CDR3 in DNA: TGCGCCAGCAGCCAATCGGTATACAATGAGCAGTTCTTC. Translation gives CASSQSVYNEQFF.

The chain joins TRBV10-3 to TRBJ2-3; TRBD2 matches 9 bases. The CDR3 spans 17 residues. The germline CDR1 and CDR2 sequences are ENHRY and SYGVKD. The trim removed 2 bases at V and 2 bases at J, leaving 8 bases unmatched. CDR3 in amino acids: CAISEPPSSGVTDTQYF. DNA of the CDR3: TGTGCCATCAGTGAGCCCCCCTCTAGCGGGGTCACAGATACGCAGTATTTT.

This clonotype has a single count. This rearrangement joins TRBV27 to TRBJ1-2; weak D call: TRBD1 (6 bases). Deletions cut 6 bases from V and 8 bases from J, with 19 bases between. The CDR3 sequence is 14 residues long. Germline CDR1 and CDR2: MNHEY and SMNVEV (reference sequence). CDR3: CASSFTLQGGGYTF. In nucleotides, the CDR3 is TGTGCCAGCAGCTTTACCCTACAGGGAGGGGGCTACACCTTC.